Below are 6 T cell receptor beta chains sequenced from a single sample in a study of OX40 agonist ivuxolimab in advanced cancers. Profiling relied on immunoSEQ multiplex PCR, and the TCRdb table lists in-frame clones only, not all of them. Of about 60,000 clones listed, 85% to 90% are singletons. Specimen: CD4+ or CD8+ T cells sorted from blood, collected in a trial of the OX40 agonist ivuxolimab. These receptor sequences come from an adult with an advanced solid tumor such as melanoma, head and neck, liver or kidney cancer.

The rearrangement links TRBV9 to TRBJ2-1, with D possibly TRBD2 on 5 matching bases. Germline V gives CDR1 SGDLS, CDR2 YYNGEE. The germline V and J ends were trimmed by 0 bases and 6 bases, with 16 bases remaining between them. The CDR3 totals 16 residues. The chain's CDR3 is CASSVGAGPGFNEQFF. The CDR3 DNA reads TGTGCCAGCAGCGTAGGGGCTGGCCCGGGGTTCAATGAGCAGTTCTTC.

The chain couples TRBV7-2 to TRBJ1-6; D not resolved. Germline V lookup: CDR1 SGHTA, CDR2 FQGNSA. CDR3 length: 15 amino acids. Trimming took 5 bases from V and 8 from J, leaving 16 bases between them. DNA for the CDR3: TGTGCCAGCAGCGGCTTAGCTTCGCGCCATTCACCCCTCCACTTT. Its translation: CASSGLASRHSPLHF.

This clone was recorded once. CDR3: CASSPQGTNEKLFF. CDR3 bases: TGTGCCAGCTCACCACAGGGGACTAATGAAAAACTGTTTTTT. The V gene is TRBV18, the J gene TRBJ1-4; D is perhaps TRBD1 (5 bases). The V gene's germline CDR1 is KGHSH and CDR2 LQKENI. This CDR3 has 14 residues. V lost 1 base, J lost 2 bases, and 5 bases lay in between.

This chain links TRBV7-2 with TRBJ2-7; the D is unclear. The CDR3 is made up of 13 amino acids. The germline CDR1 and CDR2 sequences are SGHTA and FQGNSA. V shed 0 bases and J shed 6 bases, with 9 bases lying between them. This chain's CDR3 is CASSLAEPVEQYF. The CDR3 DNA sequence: TGTGCCAGCAGCTTAGCGGAGCCGGTCGAGCAGTACTTC.

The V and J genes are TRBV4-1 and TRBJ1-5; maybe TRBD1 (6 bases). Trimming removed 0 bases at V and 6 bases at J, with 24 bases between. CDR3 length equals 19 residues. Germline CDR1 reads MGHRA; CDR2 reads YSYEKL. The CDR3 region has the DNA TGCGCCAGCAGCCAAGACGGTGGCAGGGGAAGAAGTATGGGTCAGCCCCAGCATTTT. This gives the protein CASSQDGGRGRSMGQPQHF.

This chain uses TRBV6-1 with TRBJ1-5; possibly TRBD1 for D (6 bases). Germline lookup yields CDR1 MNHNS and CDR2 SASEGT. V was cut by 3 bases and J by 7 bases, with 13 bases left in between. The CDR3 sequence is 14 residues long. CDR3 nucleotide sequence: TGTGCCAGCAGTGACGGACAGAACCAACAGCCCCAGCATTTT. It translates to CASSDGQNQQPQHF.